This is a list of T cell receptor beta chains from one sample in a study of T cell repertoires in cytomegalovirus infection. These TCRs' antigens remain unknown. Via MiXCR, TCRdb re-called the reads, giving one row per CDR3 protein. The sample records around 430,000 distinct CDR3 sequences, roughly 43% being singletons. Sample: cultured PBMCs, taken from culture after CMV antigen stimulation. The receptor source for this set is a human donor in good health (CMV status not recorded). Some clones in this sample may be carry-over from other donors' samples. CDR3s include the opening cysteine and the closing phenylalanine or tryptophan. Each record gives: V gene, CDR3 length, J gene, D gene, clone size, CDR3 protein, CDR3 DNA. A D gene is named only where the DNA matches it firmly. Some rows mark clone size as missing; the rest say once, few, many or name a class of expanded clone.

V: TRBV20-1; length: 12; J: TRBJ2-5; D: .; size: .; CDR3: CSAGSLQETQYF; DNA: TGCAGTGCCGGATCTCTTCAGGAGACCCAGTACTTC
V: TRBV19; length: 15; J: TRBJ1-5; D: .; size: .; CDR3: CASSREGYGNQPQHF; DNA: TGTGCCAGTAGTAGGGAAGGGTACGGCAATCAGCCCCAGCATTTT
V: TRBV6-1; length: 14; J: TRBJ2-1; D: .; size: few; CDR3: CASSDTGTYNEQFF; DNA: TGTGCCAGCAGTGATACCGGGACATACAATGAGCAGTTCTTC
V: TRBV4-1; length: 14; J: TRBJ1-1; D: .; size: few; CDR3: CASSQEGRGTEAFF; DNA: TGCGCCAGCAGCCAAGAAGGGAGGGGGACTGAAGCTTTCTTT
V: TRBV6-5; length: 13; J: TRBJ2-1; D: .; size: .; CDR3: CASSDTRYNEQFF; DNA: TGTGCCAGCAGTGATACTCGTTACAATGAGCAGTTCTTC
V: TRBV19; length: 17; J: TRBJ2-4; D: TRBD2; size: .; CDR3: CASSIAPVGSGRALLYF; DNA: TGTGCCAGTAGTATAGCCCCCGTGGGTAGCGGGAGGGCCCTGCTGTACTTC
V: TRBV5-1; length: 16; J: TRBJ2-5; D: TRBD2; size: .; CDR3: CASSPLTSGGQETQYF; DNA: TGCGCCAGCAGCCCTCTGACTAGCGGGGGGCAAGAGACCCAGTACTTC
V: TRBV19; length: 13; J: TRBJ2-3; D: .; size: once; CDR3: CASATLNTDTQYF; DNA: TGTGCTTCTGCCACGTTAAACACAGATACGCAGTATTTT
V: TRBV11-2; length: 14; J: TRBJ2-1; D: .; size: few; CDR3: CASSLDGRGVEQFF; DNA: TGTGCCAGCAGCTTAGACGGCAGGGGAGTTGAGCAGTTCTTC
V: TRBV25-1; length: 16; J: TRBJ2-3; D: TRBD1; size: .; CDR3: CASSDTGGDGTDTQYF; DNA: TGTGCCAGCAGTGATACAGGGGGCGATGGAACAGATACGCAGTATTTT
V: TRBV28; length: 10; J: TRBJ1-2; D: .; size: few; CDR3: CASSNYGYTF; DNA: TGTGCCAGCAGTAACTATGGCTACACCTTC
V: TRBV6-2/TRBV6-3; length: 16; J: TRBJ1-5; D: .; size: few; CDR3: CASSYWTNIEDQPQHF; DNA: TGTGCCAGCAGTTACTGGACAAATATAGAAGATCAGCCCCAGCATTTT
V: TRBV7-8; length: 13; J: TRBJ2-3; D: .; size: .; CDR3: CASSLRTRDTQYF; DNA: TGTGCCAGCAGCCTTAGGACCCGAGATACGCAGTATTTT
V: TRBV6-6; length: 16; J: TRBJ2-7; D: TRBD2; size: .; CDR3: CASRARGGGGVYEQYF; DNA: TGTGCCAGCAGAGCGAGGGGCGGCGGGGGAGTCTACGAGCAGTACTTC
V: TRBV7-4; length: 14; J: TRBJ1-5; D: .; size: .; CDR3: CASSDSSRNQPQHF; DNA: TGTGCCAGCAGCGACAGTTCGCGCAATCAGCCCCAGCATTTT
V: TRBV12-3/TRBV12-4; length: 18; J: TRBJ2-7; D: TRBD2; size: few; CDR3: CASNPGTSGRAFSYEQYF; DNA: TGTGCCAGCAATCCCGGGACTAGCGGGAGGGCCTTCTCCTACGAGCAGTACTTC
V: TRBV6-1; length: 15; J: TRBJ2-6; D: .; size: .; CDR3: CASSEARSGANVLTF; DNA: TGTGCCAGCAGTGAAGCGAGATCTGGGGCCAACGTCCTGACTTTC
V: TRBV15; length: 19; J: TRBJ2-3; D: .; size: .; CDR3: CATSRDGGLVGGHTDTQYF; DNA: TGTGCCACCAGCAGAGATGGGGGCCTTGTGGGAGGACACACAGATACGCAGTATTTT
V: TRBV12-3/TRBV12-4; length: 14; J: TRBJ1-1; D: .; size: .; CDR3: CASSLTGRNTEAFF; DNA: TGTGCCAGCAGTTTAACAGGGAGGAACACTGAAGCTTTCTTT
V: TRBV7-9; length: 15; J: TRBJ1-3; D: .; size: few; CDR3: CASSPSGANGNTIYF; DNA: TGTGCCAGCAGTCCCTCAGGGGCGAATGGAAACACCATATATTTT
V: TRBV4-1; length: 12; J: TRBJ2-1; D: .; size: .; CDR3: CASSQDPREQFF; DNA: TGTGCCAGCAGCCAAGATCCCAGGGAGCAGTTCTTC
V: TRBV20-1; length: 13; J: TRBJ1-2; D: TRBD1; size: .; CDR3: CSAVITGGGGYTF; DNA: TGCAGTGCAGTTATAACAGGGGGCGGTGGCTACACCTTC
V: TRBV20-1; length: 16; J: TRBJ2-3; D: TRBD2; size: few; CDR3: CSARDPVTSGKDTQYF; DNA: TGCAGTGCTAGAGATCCAGTGACTAGCGGGAAAGATACGCAGTATTTT
V: TRBV28; length: 14; J: TRBJ1-5; D: .; size: .; CDR3: CASTWAGAGQPQHF; DNA: TGTGCCAGCACCTGGGCCGGGGCAGGGCAGCCCCAGCATTTT
V: TRBV13; length: 17; J: TRBJ2-2; D: TRBD2; size: once; CDR3: CASSPTAGAPNTGELFF; DNA: TGTGCCAGCAGCCCCACAGCGGGGGCCCCAAACACCGGGGAGCTGTTTTTT
V: TRBV12-3/TRBV12-4; length: 16; J: TRBJ2-3; D: TRBD2; size: .; CDR3: CASSWTSGVATDTQYF; DNA: TGTGCCAGCAGCTGGACTAGCGGGGTGGCAACAGATACGCAGTATTTT
V: TRBV20-1; length: 12; J: TRBJ2-7; D: .; size: .; CDR3: CSARVGTEEQYF; DNA: TGCAGTGCTAGAGTTGGCACCGAAGAGCAGTACTTC
V: TRBV24-1; length: 12; J: TRBJ1-5; D: .; size: .; CDR3: CATSGGGQPQHF; DNA: TGTGCCACCAGTGGTGGTGGTCAGCCCCAGCATTTT
V: TRBV12-3/TRBV12-4; length: 17; J: TRBJ2-1; D: .; size: .; CDR3: CASSLSASRPSYNEQFF; DNA: TGTGCCAGCAGTTTATCAGCTAGTCGCCCCTCCTACAATGAGCAGTTCTTC
V: TRBV7-2; length: 17; J: TRBJ2-3; D: TRBD2; size: many; CDR3: CASSEPLAGVVTDTQYF; DNA: TGTGCCAGCAGCGAACCCCTAGCGGGAGTGGTCACAGATACGCAGTATTTT
V: TRBV7-8; length: 13; J: TRBJ2-1; D: .; size: .; CDR3: CASSLGQDGEQFF; DNA: TGTGCCAGCAGCTTAGGACAGGACGGTGAGCAGTTCTTC
V: TRBV27; length: 13; J: TRBJ1-1; D: .; size: few; CDR3: CASSLSGGSKAFF; DNA: TGTGCCAGCAGTTTATCGGGAGGAAGTAAAGCTTTCTTT